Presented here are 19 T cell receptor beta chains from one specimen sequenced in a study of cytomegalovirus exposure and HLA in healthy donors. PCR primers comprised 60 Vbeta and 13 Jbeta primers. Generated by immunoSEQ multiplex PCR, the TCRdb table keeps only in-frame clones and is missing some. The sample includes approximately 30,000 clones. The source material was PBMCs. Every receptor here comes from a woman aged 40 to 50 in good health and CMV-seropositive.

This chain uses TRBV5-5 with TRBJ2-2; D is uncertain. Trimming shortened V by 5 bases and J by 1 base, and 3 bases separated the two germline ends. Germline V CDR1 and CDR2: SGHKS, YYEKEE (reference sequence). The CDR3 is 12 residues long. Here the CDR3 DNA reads TGTGCCAGCAGTCTGAACACCGGGGAGCTGTTTTTT. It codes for CASSLNTGELFF.

CDR3 in DNA: TGTGCCAGCAGTTACTCTTCGCGGAGTGTCTACGAGCAGTACTTC. This translates into CASSYSSRSVYEQYF. The chain uses TRBV6-5 and TRBJ2-7, with D uncertain. Trimming stripped 0 bases from V and 3 bases from J, with 12 bases between. Germline CDR1 MNHEY, CDR2 SVGAGI. The CDR3 runs 15 residues.

CDR3 nucleotide sequence: TGTGCCAGCAGCACGACAGGAGTTCAAGGCTACACCTTC. It translates to CASSTTGVQGYTF. This sequence joins TRBV9 and TRBJ1-2, with D perhaps matching TRBD1 (6 bases). Germline CDR1 is SGDLS and CDR2 is YYNGEE. V lost 4 bases, J lost 8 bases, and 15 bases lay in between. This CDR3 has 13 residues.

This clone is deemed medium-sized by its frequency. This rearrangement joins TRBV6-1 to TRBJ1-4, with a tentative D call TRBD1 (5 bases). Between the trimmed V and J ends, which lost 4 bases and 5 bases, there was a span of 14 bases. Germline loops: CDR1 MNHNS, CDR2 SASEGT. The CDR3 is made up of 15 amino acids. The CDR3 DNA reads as TGTGCCAGCAGTGGGCGGGGGAGCGGGAATGAAAAACTGTTTTTT. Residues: CASSGRGSGNEKLFF.

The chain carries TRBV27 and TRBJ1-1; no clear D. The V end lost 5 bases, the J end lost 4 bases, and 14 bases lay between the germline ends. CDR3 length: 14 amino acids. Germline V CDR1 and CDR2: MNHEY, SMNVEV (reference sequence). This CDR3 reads CASSVYPGFTEAFF. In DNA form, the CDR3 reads TGTGCCAGCAGTGTATACCCGGGGTTCACTGAAGCTTTCTTT.

The DNA for the CDR3 is TGTGCCAGCAGCTCGACAGACTCCTTGACCACCATATATTTT. It specifies CASSSTDSLTTIYF. V usage is TRBV5-8 and J usage is TRBJ1-3, with D perhaps TRBD1 (5 bases). Germline V gene sequence: CDR1 SGHTS, CDR2 YDEGEE. The CDR3 sequence is 14 residues long. V was trimmed by 3 bases and J by 9 bases, leaving 16 bases between them.

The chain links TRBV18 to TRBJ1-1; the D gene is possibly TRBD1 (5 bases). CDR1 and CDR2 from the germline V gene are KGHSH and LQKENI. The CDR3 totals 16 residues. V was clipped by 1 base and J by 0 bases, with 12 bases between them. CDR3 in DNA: TGTGCCAGCTCACCACGGGGGGGGTCATTGAACACTGAAGCTTTCTTT. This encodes CASSPRGGSLNTEAFF.

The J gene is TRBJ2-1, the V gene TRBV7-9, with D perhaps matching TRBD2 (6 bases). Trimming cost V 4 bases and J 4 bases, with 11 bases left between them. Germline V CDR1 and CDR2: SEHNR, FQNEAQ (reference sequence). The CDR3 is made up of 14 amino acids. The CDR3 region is CASSSGLFYNEQFF. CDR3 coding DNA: TGTGCCAGCAGCTCGGGACTTTTTTACAATGAGCAGTTCTTC.

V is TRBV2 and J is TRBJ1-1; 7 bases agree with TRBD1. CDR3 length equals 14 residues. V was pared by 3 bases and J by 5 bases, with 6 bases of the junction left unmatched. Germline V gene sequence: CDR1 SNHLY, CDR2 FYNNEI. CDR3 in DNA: TGTGCCAGCAGTGAGGAGGGGGCGGGTACTGAAGCTTTCTTT. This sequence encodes CASSEEGAGTEAFF.

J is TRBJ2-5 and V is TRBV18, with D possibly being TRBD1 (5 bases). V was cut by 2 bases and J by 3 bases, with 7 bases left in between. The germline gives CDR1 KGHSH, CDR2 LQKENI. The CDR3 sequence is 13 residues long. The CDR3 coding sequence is TGTGCCAGCTCACCAGCACAGGAAGAGACCCAGTACTTC. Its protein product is CASSPAQEETQYF.

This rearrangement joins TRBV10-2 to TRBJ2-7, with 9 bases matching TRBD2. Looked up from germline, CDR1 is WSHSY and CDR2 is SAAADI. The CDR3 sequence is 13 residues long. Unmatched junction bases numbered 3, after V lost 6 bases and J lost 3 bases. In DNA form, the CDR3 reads TGCGCCAGCAGGCTAGCGGGAAACTACGAGCAGTACTTC. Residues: CASRLAGNYEQYF.

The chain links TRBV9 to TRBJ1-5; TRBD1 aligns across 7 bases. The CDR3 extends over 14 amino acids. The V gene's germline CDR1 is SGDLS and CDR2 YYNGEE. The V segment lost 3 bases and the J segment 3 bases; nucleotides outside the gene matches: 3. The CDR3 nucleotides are TGTGCCAGCAGCGCCGGGACAGACAATCAGCCCCAGCATTTT. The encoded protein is CASSAGTDNQPQHF. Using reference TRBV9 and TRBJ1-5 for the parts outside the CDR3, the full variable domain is DSGVTQTPKHLITATGQRVTLRCSPRSGDLSVYWYQQSLDQGLQFLIQYYNGEERAKGNILERFSAQQFPDLHSELNLSSLELGDSALYFCASSAGTDNQPQHFGDGTRLSIL.

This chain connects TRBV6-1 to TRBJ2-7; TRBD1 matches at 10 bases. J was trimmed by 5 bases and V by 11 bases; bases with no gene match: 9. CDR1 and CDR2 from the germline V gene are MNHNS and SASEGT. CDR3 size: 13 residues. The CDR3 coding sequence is TGTGCCGGCGAGGGGACAGGGGCCGACGAGCAGTACTTC. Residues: CAGEGTGADEQYF.

The CDR3, as DNA: TGTGCCAGCTCACCCCCTGACAGGGCGAACACCGGGGAGCTGTTTTTT. As protein: CASSPPDRANTGELFF. V and J are TRBV18 and TRBJ2-2; TRBD1 agrees at 7 bases. The V gene end was trimmed by 3 bases and the J gene end by 0 bases; junction bases not matched to a gene: 4. Germline CDR1 and CDR2: KGHSH and LQKENI. This CDR3 has 16 amino acids.

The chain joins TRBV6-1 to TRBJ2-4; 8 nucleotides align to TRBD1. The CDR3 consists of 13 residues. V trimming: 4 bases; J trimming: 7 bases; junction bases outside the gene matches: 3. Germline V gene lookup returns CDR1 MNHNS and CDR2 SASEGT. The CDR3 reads CASSAGGVNIQYF. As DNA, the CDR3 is TGTGCCAGCAGTGCAGGGGGCGTGAACATTCAGTACTTC.

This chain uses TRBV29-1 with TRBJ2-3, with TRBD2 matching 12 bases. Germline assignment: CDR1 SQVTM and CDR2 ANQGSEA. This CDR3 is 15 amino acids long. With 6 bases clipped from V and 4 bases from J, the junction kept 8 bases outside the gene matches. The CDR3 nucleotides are TGCAGCGTCCGCCAGACTAGCGGGAGATCAGATACGCAGTATTTT. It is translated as CSVRQTSGRSDTQYF.

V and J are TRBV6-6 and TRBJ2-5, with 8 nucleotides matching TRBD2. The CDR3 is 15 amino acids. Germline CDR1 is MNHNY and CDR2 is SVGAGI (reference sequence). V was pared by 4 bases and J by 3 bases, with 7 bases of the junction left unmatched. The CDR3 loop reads CASSSHKREKETQYF. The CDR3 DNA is TGTGCCAGCAGTTCCCACAAGCGGGAGAAAGAGACCCAGTACTTC.

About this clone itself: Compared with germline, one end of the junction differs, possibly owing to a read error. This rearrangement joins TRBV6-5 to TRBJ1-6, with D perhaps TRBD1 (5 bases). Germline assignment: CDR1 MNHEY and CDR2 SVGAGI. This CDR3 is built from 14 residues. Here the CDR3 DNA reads TGTGCCAGCAGAAGGACATTGGGGAATTCACCCCTACACTTT. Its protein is CASRRTLGNSPLHF.

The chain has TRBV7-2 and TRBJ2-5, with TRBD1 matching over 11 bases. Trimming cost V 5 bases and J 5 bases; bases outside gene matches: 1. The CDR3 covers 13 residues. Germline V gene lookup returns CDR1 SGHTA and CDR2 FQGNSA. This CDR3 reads CASSRDRGETQYF. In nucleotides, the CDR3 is TGTGCCAGCAGCCGGGACAGGGGGGAGACCCAGTACTTC. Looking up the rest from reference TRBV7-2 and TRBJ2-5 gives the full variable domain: GAGVSQSPSNKVTEKGKDVELRCDPISGHTALYWYRQSLGQGLEFLIYFQGNSAPDKSGLPSDRFSAERTGGSVSTLTIQRTQQEDSAVYLCASSRDRGETQYFGPGTRLLVL.